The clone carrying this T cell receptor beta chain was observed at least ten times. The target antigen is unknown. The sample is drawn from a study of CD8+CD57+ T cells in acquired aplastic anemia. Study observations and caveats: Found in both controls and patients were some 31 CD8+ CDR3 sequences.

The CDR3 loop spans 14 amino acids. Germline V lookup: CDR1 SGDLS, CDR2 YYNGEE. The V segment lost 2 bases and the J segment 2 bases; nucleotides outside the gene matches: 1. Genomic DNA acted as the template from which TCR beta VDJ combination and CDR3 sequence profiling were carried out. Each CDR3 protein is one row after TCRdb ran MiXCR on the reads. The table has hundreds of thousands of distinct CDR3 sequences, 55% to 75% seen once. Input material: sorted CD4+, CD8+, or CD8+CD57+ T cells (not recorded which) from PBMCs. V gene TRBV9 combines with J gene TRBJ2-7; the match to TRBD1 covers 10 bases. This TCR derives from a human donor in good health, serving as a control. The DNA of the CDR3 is TGTGCCAGCAGCGTGGGACAGGGGACCTACGAGCAGTACTTC. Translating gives CASSVGQGTYEQYF.